This TCR beta chain was sequenced in a study of shared clonotypes between healthy human individuals. Libraries were prepared by immunoSEQ multiplex PCR; TCRdb keeps only in-frame clonotypes and omits some of them. The table includes about 2 million clones, about 95% detected once. From germline, CDR1 is SGHNT and CDR2 YYREEE (reference sequence). This CDR3 contains 15 residues. V gave up 4 bases and J gave up 5 bases, with 18 bases separating them. CD45RO-negative, CCR7-selected cells formed the naive CD8 fraction, which excluded terminally differentiated effector memory CD45RA+ cells. The source is a young man in good health. The chain uses TRBV5-4 and TRBJ2-5, with D hard to call. Sample: naive CD8+ T cells sorted from blood. CDR3 nucleotides: TGTGCCAGCAGCCCTTACAGCGCGCTACCGGAGACCCAGTACTTC. The encoded protein is CASSPYSALPETQYF. Full variable domain (rest looked up from reference TRBV5-4 and TRBJ2-5): ETGVTQSPTHLIKTRGQQVTLRCSSQSGHNTVSWYQQALGQGPQFIFQYYREEENGRGNFPPRFSGLQFPNYSSELNVNALELDDSALYLCASSPYSALPETQYFGPGTRLLVL.